This T cell receptor beta chain was obtained from a study of cytomegalovirus exposure and HLA in healthy donors. General study results and limits: The tendency of first-cohort TCR clusters to co-occur in the 120 or so validation repertoires emerged from a later analysis.

TCRdb's copy holds only in-frame clones and misses some; the assay was immunoSEQ multiplex PCR. The table has under 400,000 clones, 70% to 90% seen once; the top ten hold about 0.8%. To note about this clone: The antigen remains undetermined.

The V gene's germline CDR1 is SNHLY and CDR2 FYNNEI. The V gene lost 3 bases and the J gene lost 1 base, with 10 bases spanning the gap. The CDR3 spans 15 residues. This TCR was sampled from a woman aged 18-29 years in good health and CMV-seronegative. The chain recombines TRBV2 with TRBJ2-1; D remains ambiguous. The sequenced material came from PBMCs. Here the CDR3 reads CASSDSPGSYNEQFF. The CDR3, as DNA: TGTGCCAGCAGTGATTCGCCAGGATCCTACAATGAGCAGTTCTTC.